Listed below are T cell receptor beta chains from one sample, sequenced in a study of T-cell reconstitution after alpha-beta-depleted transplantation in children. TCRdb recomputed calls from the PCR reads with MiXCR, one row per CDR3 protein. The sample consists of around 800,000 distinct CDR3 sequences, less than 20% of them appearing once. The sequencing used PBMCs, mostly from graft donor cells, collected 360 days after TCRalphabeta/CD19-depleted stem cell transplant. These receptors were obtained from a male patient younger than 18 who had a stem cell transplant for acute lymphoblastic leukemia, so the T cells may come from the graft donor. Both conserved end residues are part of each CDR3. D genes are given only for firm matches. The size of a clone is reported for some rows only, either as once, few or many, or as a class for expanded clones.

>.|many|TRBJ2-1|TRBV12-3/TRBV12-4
CASSFDPYNEQFF
TGTGCCAGCAGTTTCGACCCTTACAATGAGCAGTTCTTC
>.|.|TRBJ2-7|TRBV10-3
CAIRAGAGKYEQYF
TGTGCCATCAGGGCGGGGGCGGGCAAGTACGAGCAGTACTTC
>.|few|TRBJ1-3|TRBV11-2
CASSLGGSPGNTIYF
TGTGCCAGCAGCTTAGGGGGGTCTCCTGGAAACACCATATATTTT
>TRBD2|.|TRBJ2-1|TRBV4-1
CASSLQRGDYNEQFF
TGCGCCAGCAGCCTTCAGCGGGGGGATTACAATGAGCAGTTCTTC
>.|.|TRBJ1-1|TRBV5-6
CASTNDRAMNTEAFF
TGTGCCAGCACCAACGACCGGGCCATGAACACTGAAGCTTTCTTT
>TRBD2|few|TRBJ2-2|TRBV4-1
CASSPPRGAGELFF
TGCGCCAGCAGCCCTCCACGGGGGGCCGGGGAGCTGTTTTTT
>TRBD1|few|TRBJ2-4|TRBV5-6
CASSPGQDENIQYF
TGTGCCAGCAGCCCCGGACAGGACGAAAACATTCAGTACTTC
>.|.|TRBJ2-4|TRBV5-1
CASSLVVAKNIQYF
TGTGCCAGCAGCTTAGTTGTAGCCAAAAACATTCAGTACTTC
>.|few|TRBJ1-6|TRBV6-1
CASSGTSGSSPLHF
TGTGCCAGTTCCGGGACATCGGGGAGTTCACCCCTCCACTTT
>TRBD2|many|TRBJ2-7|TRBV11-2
CASSRLAGGYEQYF
TGTGCCAGCAGTCGACTAGCGGGAGGCTACGAGCAGTACTTC
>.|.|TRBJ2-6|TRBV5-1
CASRGSGSGANVLTF
TGCGCCAGCAGGGGGTCCGGCTCTGGGGCCAACGTCCTGACTTTC
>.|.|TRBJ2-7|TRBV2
CASDTQGGRVSEQYF
TGTGCCAGCGATACGCAGGGGGGACGGGTCTCCGAGCAGTACTTC
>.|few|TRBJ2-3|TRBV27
CASSPPGLDTQYF
TGTGCCAGCAGTCCACCGGGGCTAGATACGCAGTATTTT
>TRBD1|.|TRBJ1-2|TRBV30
CAWRQLGTARGYTF
TGTGCCTGGAGGCAGCTCGGGACAGCGAGGGGCTACACCTTC
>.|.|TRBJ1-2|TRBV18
CASSPQLQGYTF
TGTGCCAGCTCACCTCAGCTACAGGGCTACACCTTC
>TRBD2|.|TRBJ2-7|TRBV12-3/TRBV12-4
CASSFRLAGGRTYEQYF
TGTGCCAGCAGTTTTCGACTAGCGGGAGGTCGGACCTACGAGCAGTACTTC
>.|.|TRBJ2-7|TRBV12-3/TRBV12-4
CASSFWGNPNYEQYF
TGTGCCAGCAGTTTTTGGGGGAATCCCAACTACGAGCAGTACTTC
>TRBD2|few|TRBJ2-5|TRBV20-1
CSARDLDRLAGGKETQYF
TGCAGTGCTAGAGATCTCGACCGACTAGCGGGAGGGAAAGAGACCCAGTACTTC
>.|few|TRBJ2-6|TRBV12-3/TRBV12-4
CASSDRSGANVLTF
TGTGCCAGCAGCGACCGCTCTGGGGCCAACGTCCTGACTTTC
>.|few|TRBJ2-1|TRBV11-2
CASSSGRAWDVSSYNEQFF
TGTGCCAGCAGCTCGGGACGGGCGTGGGATGTGAGTTCCTACAATGAGCAGTTCTTC
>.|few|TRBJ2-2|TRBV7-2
CASSLGSGGGELFF
TGTGCCAGCAGCTTAGGAAGCGGAGGGGGGGAGCTGTTTTTT
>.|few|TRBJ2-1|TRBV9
CASSIGDRLWGDEQFF
TGTGCCAGCAGCATCGGGGACCGTCTATGGGGCGATGAGCAGTTCTTC
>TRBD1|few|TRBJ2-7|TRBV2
CASREADRGRQYEQYF
TGTGCCAGCAGAGAAGCGGACAGGGGTCGGCAGTACGAGCAGTACTTC
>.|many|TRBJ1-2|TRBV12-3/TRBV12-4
CASSLEAANYGYTF
TGTGCCAGCAGTTTAGAAGCAGCTAACTATGGCTACACCTTC
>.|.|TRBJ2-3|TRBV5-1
CASSLRTGEGLTQYF
TGCGCCAGCAGCTTGCGCACAGGGGAGGGACTTACGCAGTATTTT
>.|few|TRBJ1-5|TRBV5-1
CASSRGAQGNQPQHF
TGCGCCAGCAGCCGGGGGGCGCAGGGCAATCAGCCCCAGCATTTT
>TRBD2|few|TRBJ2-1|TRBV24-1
CATSDLKSLAGFGNEQFF
TGTGCCACCAGTGATTTAAAAAGCCTAGCGGGGTTCGGGAATGAGCAGTTCTTC
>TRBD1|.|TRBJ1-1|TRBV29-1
CSVEDQGASPEAFF
TGCAGCGTTGAAGATCAGGGGGCGAGCCCAGAAGCTTTCTTT
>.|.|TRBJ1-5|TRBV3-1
CASSQDLGAQPQHF
TGTGCCAGCAGCCAAGATTTGGGGGCTCAGCCCCAGCATTTT
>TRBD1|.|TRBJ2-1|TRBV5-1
CASSYTGQGAFNEQFF
TGCGCCAGCAGCTATACGGGACAGGGGGCGTTCAATGAGCAGTTCTTC
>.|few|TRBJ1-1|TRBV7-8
CASSLGTGVDTEAFF
TGTGCCAGCAGCTTAGGCACCGGGGTGGACACTGAAGCTTTCTTT